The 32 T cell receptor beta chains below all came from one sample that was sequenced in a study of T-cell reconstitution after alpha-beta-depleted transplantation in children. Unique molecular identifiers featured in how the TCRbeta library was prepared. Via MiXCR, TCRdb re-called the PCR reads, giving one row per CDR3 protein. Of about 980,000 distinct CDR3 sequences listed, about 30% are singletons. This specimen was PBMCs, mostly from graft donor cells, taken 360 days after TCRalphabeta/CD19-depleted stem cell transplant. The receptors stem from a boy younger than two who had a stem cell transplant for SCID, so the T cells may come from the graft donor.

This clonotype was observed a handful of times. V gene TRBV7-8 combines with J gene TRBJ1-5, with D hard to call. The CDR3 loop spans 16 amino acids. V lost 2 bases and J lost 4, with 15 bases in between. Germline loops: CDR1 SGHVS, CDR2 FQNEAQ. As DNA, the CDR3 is TGTGCCAGCAGCTTACGCCCCAATGACGGTAATCAGCCCCAGCATTTT. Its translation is CASSLRPNDGNQPQHF.

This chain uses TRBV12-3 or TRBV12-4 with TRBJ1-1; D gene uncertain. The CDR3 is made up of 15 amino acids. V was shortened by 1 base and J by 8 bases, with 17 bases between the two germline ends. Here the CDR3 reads CASSLGSLWQLEAFF. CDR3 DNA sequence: TGTGCCAGCAGTTTAGGATCGTTGTGGCAGCTCGAAGCTTTCTTT.

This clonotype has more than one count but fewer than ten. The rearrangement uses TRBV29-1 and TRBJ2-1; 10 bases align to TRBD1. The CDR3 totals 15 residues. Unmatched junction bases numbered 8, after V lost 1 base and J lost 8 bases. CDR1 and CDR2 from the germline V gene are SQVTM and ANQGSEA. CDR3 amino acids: CSVEVRGQGIDEQFF. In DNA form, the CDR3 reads TGCAGCGTTGAAGTGAGGGGACAGGGGATCGATGAGCAGTTCTTC.

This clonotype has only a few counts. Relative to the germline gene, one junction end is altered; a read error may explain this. CDR3 residues: CAISDSPSSEQYF. The CDR3 DNA sequence: TGTGCCATCAGTGACAGTCCCTCCTCCGAGCAGTACTTC. This rearrangement joins TRBV10-3 to TRBJ2-7; D is undetermined. Germline V lookup: CDR1 ENHRY, CDR2 SYGVKD. The CDR3 length is 13 residues.

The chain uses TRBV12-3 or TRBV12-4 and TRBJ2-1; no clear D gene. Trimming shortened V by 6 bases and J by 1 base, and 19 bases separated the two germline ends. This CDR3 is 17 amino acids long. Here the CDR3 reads CASSPRPTVFSYNEQFF. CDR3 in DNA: TGTGCCAGCAGCCCCCGCCCGACTGTATTTTCCTACAATGAGCAGTTCTTC.

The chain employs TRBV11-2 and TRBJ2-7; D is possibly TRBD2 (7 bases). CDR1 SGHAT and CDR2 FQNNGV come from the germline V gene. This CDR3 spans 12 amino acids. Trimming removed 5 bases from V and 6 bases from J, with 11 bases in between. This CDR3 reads CASSGGGLEQYF. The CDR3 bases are TGTGCCAGCAGCGGGGGGGGGCTCGAGCAGTACTTC.

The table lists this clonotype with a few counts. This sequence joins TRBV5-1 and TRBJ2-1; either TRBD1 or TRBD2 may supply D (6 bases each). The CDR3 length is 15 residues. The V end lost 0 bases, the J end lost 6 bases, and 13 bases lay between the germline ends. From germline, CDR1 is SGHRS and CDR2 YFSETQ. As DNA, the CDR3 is TGCGCCAGCAGCTTGGTCCTCGGGGGCCTCAATGAGCAGTTCTTC. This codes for CASSLVLGGLNEQFF.

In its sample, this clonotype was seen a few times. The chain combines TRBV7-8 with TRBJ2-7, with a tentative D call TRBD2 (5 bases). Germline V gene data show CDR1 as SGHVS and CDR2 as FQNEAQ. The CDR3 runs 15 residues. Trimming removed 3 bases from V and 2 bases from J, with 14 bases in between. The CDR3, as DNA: TGTGCCAGCAGCTTCCTCGCTGAGGGAACCTACGAGCAGTACTTC. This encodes CASSFLAEGTYEQYF. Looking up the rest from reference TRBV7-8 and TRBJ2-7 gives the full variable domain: GAGVSQSPRYKVAKRGQDVALRCDPISGHVSLFWYQQALGQGPEFLTYFQNEAQLDKSGLPSDRFFAERPEGSVSTLKIQRTQQEDSAVYLCASSFLAEGTYEQYFGPGTRLTVT.

The CDR3: CASSLRRGGYNEQFF. In nucleotides, the CDR3 is TGTGCCAGCAGTTTAAGGCGGGGGGGGTACAATGAGCAGTTCTTC. This sequence joins TRBV12-3 or TRBV12-4 and TRBJ2-1; 9 bases agree with TRBD2. The CDR3 covers 15 residues. V trimming: 2 bases; J trimming: 4 bases; junction bases outside the gene matches: 3.

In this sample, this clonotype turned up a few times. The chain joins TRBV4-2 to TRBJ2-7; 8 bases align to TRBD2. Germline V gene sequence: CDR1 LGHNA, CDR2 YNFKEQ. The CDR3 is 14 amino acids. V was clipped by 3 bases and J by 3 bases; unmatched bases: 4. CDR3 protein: CASSQQLAVYEQYF. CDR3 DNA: TGTGCCAGCAGCCAGCAACTAGCGGTCTACGAGCAGTACTTC.

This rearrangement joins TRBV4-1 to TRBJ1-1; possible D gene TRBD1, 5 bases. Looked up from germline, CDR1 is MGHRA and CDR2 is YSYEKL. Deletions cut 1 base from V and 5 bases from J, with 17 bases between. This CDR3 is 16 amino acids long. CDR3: CASSQGNGQGGTEAFF. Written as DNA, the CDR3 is TGCGCCAGCAGCCAAGGCAATGGGCAGGGAGGAACTGAAGCTTTCTTT.

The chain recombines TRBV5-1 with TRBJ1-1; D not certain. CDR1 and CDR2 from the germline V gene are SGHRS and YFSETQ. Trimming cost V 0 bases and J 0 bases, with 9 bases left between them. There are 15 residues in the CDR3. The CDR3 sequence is CASSLGPGVNTEAFF. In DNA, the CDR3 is TGCGCCAGCAGCTTGGGTCCAGGAGTGAACACTGAAGCTTTCTTT.

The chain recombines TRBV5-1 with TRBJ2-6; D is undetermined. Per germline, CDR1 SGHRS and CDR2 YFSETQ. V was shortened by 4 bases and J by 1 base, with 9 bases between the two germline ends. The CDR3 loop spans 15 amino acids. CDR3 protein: CASSDEPSGANVLTF. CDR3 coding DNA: TGCGCCAGCAGCGATGAACCTTCTGGGGCCAACGTCCTGACTTTC.

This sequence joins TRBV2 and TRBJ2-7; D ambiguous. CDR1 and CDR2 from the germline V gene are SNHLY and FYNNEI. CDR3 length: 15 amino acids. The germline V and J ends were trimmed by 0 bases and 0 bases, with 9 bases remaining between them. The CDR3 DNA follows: TGTGCCAGCAGTGAAGCCCGCGTAACCTCCTACGAGCAGTACTTC. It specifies CASSEARVTSYEQYF. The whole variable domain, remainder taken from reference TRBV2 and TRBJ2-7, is EPEVTQTPSHQVTQMGQEVILRCVPISNHLYFYWYRQILGQKVEFLVSFYNNEISEKSEIFDDQFSVERPDGSNFTLKIRSTKLEDSAMYFCASSEARVTSYEQYFGPGTRLTVT.

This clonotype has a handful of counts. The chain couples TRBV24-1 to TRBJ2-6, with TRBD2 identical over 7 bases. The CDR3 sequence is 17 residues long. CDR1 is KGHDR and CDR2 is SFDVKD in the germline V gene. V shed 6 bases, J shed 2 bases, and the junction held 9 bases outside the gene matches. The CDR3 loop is CATSTGLKVPGANVLTF. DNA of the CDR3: TGTGCCACCAGTACGGGACTAAAGGTCCCTGGGGCCAACGTCCTGACTTTC.

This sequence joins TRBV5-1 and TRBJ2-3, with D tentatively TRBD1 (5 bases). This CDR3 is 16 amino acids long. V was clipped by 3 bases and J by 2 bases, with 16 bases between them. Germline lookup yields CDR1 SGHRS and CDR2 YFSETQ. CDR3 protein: CASSSPRGDLTDTQYF. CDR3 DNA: TGCGCCAGCAGCTCGCCTAGGGGCGACCTCACAGATACGCAGTATTTT.

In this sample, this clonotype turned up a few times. The CDR3 protein is CATEGTVSYNEQFF. As DNA, the CDR3 is TGTGCCACCGAAGGGACAGTCTCCTACAATGAGCAGTTCTTC. The chain links TRBV10-3 to TRBJ2-1; 7 nucleotides match TRBD1. J was trimmed by 0 bases and V by 10 bases; bases with no gene match: 6. CDR3 length: 14 amino acids. Germline loops: CDR1 ENHRY, CDR2 SYGVKD.

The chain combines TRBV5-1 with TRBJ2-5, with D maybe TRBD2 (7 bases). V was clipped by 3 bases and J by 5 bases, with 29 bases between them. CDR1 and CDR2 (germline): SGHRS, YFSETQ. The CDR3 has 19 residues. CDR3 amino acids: CASSSPSQSGTGGRETQYF. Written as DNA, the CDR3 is TGCGCCAGCAGCTCACCATCCCAGTCCGGGACGGGGGGCAGGGAGACCCAGTACTTC.

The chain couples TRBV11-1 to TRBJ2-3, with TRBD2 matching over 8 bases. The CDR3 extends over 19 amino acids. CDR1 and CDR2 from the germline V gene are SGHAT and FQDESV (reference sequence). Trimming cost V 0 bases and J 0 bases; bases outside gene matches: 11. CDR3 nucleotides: TGTGCCAGCAGCTTAGCGCTTCGCGGGGGGACACCTAGCACAGATACGCAGTATTTT. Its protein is CASSLALRGGTPSTDTQYF.

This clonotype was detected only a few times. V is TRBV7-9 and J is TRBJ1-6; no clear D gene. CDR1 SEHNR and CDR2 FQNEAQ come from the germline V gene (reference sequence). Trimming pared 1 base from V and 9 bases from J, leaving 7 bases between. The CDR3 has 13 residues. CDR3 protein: CASSLEVPSPLHF. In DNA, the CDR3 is TGTGCCAGCAGCTTAGAGGTCCCTTCACCCCTCCACTTT. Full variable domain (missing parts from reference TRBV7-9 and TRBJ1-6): DTGVSQNPRHKITKRGQNVTFRCDPISEHNRLYWYRQTLGQGPEFLTYFQNEAQLEKSRLLSDRFSAERPKGSFSTLEIQRTEQGDSAMYLCASSLEVPSPLHFGNGTRLTVT.

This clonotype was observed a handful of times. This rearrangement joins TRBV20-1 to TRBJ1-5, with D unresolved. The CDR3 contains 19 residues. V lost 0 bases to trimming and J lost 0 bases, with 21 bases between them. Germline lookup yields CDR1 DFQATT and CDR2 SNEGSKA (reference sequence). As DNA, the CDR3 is TGCAGTGCTAGAGAGGAGGGAACCCAGGCTCGGTCTAGCAATCAGCCCCAGCATTTT. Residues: CSAREEGTQARSSNQPQHF.

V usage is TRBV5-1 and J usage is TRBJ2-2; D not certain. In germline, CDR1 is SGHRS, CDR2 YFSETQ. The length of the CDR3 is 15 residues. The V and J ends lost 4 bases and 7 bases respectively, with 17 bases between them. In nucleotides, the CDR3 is TGCGCCAGCAGCACTCGGACGGGCCTCGACGGGGAGCTGTTTTTT. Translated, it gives CASSTRTGLDGELFF.

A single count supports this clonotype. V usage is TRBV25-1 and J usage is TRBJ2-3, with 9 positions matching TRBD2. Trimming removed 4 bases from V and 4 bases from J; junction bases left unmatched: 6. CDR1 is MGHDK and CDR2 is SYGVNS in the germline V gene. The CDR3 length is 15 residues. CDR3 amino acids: CASSGRTSVADTQYF. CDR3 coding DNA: TGTGCCAGCAGTGGACGGACTAGCGTTGCAGATACGCAGTATTTT.

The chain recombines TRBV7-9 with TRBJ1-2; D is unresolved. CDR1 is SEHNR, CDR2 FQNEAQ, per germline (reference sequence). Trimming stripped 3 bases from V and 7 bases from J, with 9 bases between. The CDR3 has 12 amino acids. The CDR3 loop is CASSLIGSGYTF. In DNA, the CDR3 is TGTGCCAGCAGCTTGATCGGGTCTGGCTACACCTTC.

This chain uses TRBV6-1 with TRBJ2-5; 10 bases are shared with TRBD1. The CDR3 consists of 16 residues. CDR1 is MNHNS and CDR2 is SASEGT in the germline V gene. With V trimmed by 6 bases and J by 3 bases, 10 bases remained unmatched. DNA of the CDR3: TGTGCCAGCAGCCTTCTGACAGGGGGCGGGAAAGAGACCCAGTACTTC. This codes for CASSLLTGGGKETQYF.

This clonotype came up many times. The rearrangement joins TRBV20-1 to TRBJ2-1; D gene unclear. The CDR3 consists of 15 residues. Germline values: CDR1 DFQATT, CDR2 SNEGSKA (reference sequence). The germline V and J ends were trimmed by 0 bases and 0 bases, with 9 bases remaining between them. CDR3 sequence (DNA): TGCAGTGCTAGAGATCCAAGTTTCTCCTACAATGAGCAGTTCTTC. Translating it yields CSARDPSFSYNEQFF.

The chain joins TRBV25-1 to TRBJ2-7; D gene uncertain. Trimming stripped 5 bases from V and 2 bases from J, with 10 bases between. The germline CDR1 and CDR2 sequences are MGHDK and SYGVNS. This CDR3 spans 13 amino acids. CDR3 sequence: CASSRGITYEQYF. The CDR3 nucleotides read TGTGCCAGCAGTCGCGGCATAACCTACGAGCAGTACTTC.

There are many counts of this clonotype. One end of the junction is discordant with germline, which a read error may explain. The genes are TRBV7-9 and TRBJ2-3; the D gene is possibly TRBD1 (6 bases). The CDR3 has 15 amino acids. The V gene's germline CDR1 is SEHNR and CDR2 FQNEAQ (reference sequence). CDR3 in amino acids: CASTLRGGPTDTQYF. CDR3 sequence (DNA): TGTGCCAGCACCTTAAGAGGGGGACCTACAGATACGCAGTATTTT.

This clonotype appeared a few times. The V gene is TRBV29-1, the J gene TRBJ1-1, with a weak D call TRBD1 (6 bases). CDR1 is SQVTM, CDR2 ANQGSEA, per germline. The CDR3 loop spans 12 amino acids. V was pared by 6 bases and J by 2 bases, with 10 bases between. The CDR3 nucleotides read TGCAGCGTCGGGACATTTAACACTGAAGCTTTCTTT. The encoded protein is CSVGTFNTEAFF.

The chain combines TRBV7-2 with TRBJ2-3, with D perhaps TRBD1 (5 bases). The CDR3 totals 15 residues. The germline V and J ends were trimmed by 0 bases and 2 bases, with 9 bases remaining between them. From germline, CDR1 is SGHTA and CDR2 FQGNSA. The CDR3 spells CASSLALQDTDTQYF. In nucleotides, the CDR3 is TGTGCCAGCAGCTTAGCGCTACAGGACACAGATACGCAGTATTTT.

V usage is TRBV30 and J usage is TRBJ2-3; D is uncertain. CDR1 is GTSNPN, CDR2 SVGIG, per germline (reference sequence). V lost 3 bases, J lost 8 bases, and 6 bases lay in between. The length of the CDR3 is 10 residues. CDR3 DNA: TGTGCCTGGAGAGCCGGTACGCAGTATTTT. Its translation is CAWRAGTQYF.

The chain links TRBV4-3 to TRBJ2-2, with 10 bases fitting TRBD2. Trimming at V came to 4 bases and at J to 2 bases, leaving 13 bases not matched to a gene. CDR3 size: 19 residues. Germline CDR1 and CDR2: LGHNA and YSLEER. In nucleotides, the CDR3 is TGCGCCAGCAGCCCTAACCGTATAGCGGGGGGACTAAACACCGGGGAGCTGTTTTTT. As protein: CASSPNRIAGGLNTGELFF.